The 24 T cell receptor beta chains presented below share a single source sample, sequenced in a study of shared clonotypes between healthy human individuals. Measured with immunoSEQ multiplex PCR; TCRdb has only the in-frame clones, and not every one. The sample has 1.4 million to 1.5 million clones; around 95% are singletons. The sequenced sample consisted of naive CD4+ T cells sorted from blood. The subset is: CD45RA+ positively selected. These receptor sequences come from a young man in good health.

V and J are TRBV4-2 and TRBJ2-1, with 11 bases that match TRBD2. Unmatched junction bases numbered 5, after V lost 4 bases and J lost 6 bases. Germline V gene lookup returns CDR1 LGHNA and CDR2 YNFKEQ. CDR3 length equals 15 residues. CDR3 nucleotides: TGTGCCAGCAGCCTAGGTAGCGGGAGGGGCAATGAGCAGTTCTTC. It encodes CASSLGSGRGNEQFF.

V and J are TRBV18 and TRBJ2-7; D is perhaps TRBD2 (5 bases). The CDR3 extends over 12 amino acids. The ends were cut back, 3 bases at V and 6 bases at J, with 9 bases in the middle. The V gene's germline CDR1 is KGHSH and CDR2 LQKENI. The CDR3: CASSPFRGEQYF. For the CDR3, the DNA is TGTGCCAGCTCACCGTTCCGGGGCGAGCAGTACTTC.

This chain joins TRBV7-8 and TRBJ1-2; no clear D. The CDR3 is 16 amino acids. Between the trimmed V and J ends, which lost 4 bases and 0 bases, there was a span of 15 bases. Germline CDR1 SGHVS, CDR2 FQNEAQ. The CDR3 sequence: CASSWTLGSSNYGYTF. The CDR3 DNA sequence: TGTGCCAGCAGCTGGACCCTCGGGAGCTCTAACTATGGCTACACCTTC.

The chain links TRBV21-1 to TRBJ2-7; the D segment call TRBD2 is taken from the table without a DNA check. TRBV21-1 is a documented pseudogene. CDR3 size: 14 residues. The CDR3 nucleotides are TGTGCCAGCAGGCGGCTACACGTGTTAGACGAGCAGTACTTC. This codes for CASRRLHVLDEQYF.

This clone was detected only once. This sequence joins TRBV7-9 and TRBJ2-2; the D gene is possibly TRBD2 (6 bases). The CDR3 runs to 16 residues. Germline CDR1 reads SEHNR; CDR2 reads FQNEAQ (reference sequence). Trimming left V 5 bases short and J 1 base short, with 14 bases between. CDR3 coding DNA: TGTGCCAGCAGCCCCCCGCAGCGGGTGAACACCGGGGAGCTGTTTTTT. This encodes CASSPPQRVNTGELFF.

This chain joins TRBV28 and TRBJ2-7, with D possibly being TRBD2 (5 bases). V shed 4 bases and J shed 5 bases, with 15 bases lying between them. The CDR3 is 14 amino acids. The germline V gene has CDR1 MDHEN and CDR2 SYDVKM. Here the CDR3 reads CASSYVRGLDEQYF. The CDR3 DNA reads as TGTGCCAGCAGTTATGTCCGGGGTTTGGACGAGCAGTACTTC.

CDR3 in DNA: TGTGCCAGCAGCTTGGGGACTGAGACAGGTCGGGTCGGGGAGCTGTTTTTT. Its protein is CASSLGTETGRVGELFF. The V gene is TRBV5-5, the J gene TRBJ2-2; TRBD1 might be the D (6 bases). V shed 0 bases and J shed 7 bases, with 19 bases lying between them. The CDR3 covers 17 residues. The germline CDR1 and CDR2 sequences are SGHKS and YYEKEE (reference sequence).

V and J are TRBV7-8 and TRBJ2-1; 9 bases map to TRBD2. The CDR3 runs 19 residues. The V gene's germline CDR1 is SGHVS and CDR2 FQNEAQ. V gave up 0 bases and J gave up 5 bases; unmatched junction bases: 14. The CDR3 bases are TGTGCCAGCAGCTTAGCCCTGGGTAGCGGGAGACTCTCTAACAATGAGCAGTTCTTC. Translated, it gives CASSLALGSGRLSNNEQFF.

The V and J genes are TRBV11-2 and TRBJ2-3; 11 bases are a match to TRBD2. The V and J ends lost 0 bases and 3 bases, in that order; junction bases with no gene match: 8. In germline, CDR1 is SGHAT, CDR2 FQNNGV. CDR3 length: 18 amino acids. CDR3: CASSLDLTSGIRTDTQYF. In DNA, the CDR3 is TGTGCCAGCAGCTTAGATTTGACTAGCGGGATTAGAACAGATACGCAGTATTTT.

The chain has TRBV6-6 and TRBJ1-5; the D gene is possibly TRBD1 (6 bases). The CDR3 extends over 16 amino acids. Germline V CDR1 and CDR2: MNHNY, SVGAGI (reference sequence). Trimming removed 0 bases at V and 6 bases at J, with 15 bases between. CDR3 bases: TGTGCCAGCAGTTACTCGGTAGCAGGGGTGAGTCAGCCCCAGCATTTT. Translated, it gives CASSYSVAGVSQPQHF.

The CDR3 DNA reads TGCGCCAGCAGCTACCAGGGGGCATCGGGAGATACGCAGTATTTT. It yields the protein CASSYQGASGDTQYF. V is TRBV5-1 and J is TRBJ2-3, with 8 bases matching TRBD1. Germline V gives CDR1 SGHRS, CDR2 YFSETQ. V lost 3 bases to trimming and J lost 5 bases; unmatched junction nucleotides: 8. There are 15 residues in the CDR3.

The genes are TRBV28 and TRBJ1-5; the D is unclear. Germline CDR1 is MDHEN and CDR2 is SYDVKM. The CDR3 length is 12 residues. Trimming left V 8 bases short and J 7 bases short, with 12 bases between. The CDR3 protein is CASASPRQPQHF. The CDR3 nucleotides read TGTGCCAGCGCCAGCCCTAGGCAGCCCCAGCATTTT.

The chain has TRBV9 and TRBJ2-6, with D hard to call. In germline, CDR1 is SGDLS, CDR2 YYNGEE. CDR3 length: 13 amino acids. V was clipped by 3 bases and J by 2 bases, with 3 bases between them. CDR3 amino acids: CASSGTGANVLTF. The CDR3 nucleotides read TGTGCCAGCAGCGGTACTGGGGCCAACGTCCTGACTTTC.

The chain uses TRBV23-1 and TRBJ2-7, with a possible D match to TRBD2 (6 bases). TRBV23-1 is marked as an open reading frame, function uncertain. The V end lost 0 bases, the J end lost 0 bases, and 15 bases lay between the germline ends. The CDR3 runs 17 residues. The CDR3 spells CASSQSGRGIFSYEQYF. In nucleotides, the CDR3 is TGCGCCAGCAGTCAATCGGGGCGGGGCATCTTCTCCTACGAGCAGTACTTC.

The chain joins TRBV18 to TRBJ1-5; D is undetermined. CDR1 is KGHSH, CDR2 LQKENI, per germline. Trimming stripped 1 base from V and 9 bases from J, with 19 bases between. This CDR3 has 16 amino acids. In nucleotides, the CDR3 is TGTGCCAGCTCACCACTAAGCCCACAGAGGAATGCGCCCCAGCATTTT. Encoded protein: CASSPLSPQRNAPQHF. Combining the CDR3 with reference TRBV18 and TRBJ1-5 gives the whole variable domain NAGVMQNPRHLVRRRGQEARLRCSPMKGHSHVYWYRQLPEEGLKFMVYLQKENIIDESGMPKERFSAEFPKEGPSILRIQQVVRGDSAAYFCASSPLSPQRNAPQHFGDGTRLSIL.

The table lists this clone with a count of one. The CDR3 DNA is TGCGCCAGCTCCATGGGGGGCGGTGAAAAACTGTTTTTT. Its translation: CASSMGGGEKLFF. The V and J genes are TRBV5-1 and TRBJ1-4, with D possibly TRBD1 on 6 matching bases. V gave up 7 bases and J gave up 7 bases, with 14 bases separating them. There are 13 residues in the CDR3. Germline V lookup: CDR1 SGHRS, CDR2 YFSETQ.

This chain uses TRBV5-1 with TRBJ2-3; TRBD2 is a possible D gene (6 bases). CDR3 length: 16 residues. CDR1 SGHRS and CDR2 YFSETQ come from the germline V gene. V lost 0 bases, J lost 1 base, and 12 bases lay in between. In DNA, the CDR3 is TGCGCCAGCAGCTTGGTTCCACTAGCACGCACAGATACGCAGTATTTT. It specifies CASSLVPLARTDTQYF. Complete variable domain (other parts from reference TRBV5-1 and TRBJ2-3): KAGVTQTPRYLIKTRGQQVTLSCSPISGHRSVSWYQQTPGQGLQFLFEYFSETQRNKGNFPGRFSGRQFSNSRSEMNVSTLELGDSALYLCASSLVPLARTDTQYFGPGTRLTVL.

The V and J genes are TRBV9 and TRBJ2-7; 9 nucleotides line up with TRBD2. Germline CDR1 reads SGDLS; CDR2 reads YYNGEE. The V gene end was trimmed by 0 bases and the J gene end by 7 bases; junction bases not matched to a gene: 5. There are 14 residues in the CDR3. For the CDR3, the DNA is TGTGCCAGCAGCGTAGGTAGCGGGAGAGGGGAGCAGTACTTC. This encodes CASSVGSGRGEQYF.

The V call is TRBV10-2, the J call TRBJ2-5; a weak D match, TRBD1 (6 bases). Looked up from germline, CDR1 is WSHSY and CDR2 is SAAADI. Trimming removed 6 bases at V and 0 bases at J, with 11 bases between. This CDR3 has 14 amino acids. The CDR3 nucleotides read TGCGCCAGCAGCGGGACATCCTACCAAGAGACCCAGTACTTC. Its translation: CASSGTSYQETQYF.

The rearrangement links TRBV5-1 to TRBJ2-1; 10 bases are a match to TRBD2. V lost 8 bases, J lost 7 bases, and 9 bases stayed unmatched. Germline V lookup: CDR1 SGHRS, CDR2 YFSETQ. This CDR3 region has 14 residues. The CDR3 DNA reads TGCGCCAGTAGTACTAGCGGGGAAGGGAATGAGCAGTTCTTC. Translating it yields CASSTSGEGNEQFF.

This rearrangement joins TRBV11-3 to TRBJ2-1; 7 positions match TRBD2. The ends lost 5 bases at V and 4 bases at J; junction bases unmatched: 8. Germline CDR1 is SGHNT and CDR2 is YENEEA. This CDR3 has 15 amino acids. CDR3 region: CASSPSGERYNEQFF. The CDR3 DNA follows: TGTGCCAGCAGCCCTAGCGGAGAAAGGTACAATGAGCAGTTCTTC.

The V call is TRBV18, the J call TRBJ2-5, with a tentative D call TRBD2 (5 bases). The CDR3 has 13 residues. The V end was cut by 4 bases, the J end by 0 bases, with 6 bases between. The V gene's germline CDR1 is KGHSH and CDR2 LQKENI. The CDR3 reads CASSLAHQETQYF. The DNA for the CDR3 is TGTGCCAGCTCACTAGCGCACCAAGAGACCCAGTACTTC. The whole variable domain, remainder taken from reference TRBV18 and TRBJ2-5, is NAGVMQNPRHLVRRRGQEARLRCSPMKGHSHVYWYRQLPEEGLKFMVYLQKENIIDESGMPKERFSAEFPKEGPSILRIQQVVRGDSAAYFCASSLAHQETQYFGPGTRLLVL.

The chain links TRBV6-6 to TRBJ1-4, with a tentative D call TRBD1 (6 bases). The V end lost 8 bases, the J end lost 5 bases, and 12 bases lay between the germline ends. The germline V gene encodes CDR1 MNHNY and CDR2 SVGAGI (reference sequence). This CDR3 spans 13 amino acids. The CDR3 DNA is TGTGCCAGCGGAAAAACAGGGAATGAAAAACTGTTTTTT. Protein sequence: CASGKTGNEKLFF.

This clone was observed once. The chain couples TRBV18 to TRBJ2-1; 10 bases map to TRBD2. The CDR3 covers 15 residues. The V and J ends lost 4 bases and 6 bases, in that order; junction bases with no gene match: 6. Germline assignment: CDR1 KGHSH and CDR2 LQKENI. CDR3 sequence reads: CASSLLAGVINEQFF. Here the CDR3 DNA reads TGTGCCAGCTCACTCCTAGCGGGAGTAATCAATGAGCAGTTCTTC.